Below, one T cell receptor (beta chain) is given with its context. The CDR3 contains 19 residues. J gave up 0 bases and V 1 base, and 4 bases lay outside the gene matches. The entry originates in a study of T cells in localized non-small cell lung cancer. This table comes from immunoSEQ multiplex PCR, and its TCRdb copy is limited to in-frame clones, with some not included. The sample carries roughly 66,000 clones, about 90% recorded once. The chain links TRBV23-1 to TRBJ2-4, with 15 nucleotides matching TRBD2. TRBV23-1 is an ORF, with its function uncertain. This clonotype originated in a woman aged 40-75 years with stage I lung adenocarcinoma. The material was peripheral blood, obtained before any cancer treatment. CDR3 DNA: TGCGCCAGCAGTCAATGGACTAGCGGGAGGGTTCGAGCCAAAAACATTCAGTACTTC. Translating it yields CASSQWTSGRVRAKNIQYF.